The clone carrying this TCR beta chain showed up just once. This sample stems from a study of blood T cell repertoires in COVID-19. TCRdb keeps only in-frame clones here, not all; method: immunoSEQ multiplex PCR. The sample comprises under 200,000 clones, approximately 80% of which are singletons, and roughly 9.6% rests with the top ten. Germline V CDR1 and CDR2: MRHNA, SNTAGT. This CDR3 contains 14 residues. Trimming removed 5 bases from V and 4 bases from J, with 12 bases in between. J is TRBJ2-1 and V is TRBV6-4; D possibly corresponds to TRBD1 (5 bases). Sequencing was done on a sample of PBMCs or T cells enriched from blood (not recorded which). The sequence came from a man aged 45 to 65 who had recovered from COVID-19. CDR3 coding DNA: TGTGCCAGCAGTCCCCGCGACAGTTACAATGAGCAGTTCTTC. Amino acid sequence: CASSPRDSYNEQFF.